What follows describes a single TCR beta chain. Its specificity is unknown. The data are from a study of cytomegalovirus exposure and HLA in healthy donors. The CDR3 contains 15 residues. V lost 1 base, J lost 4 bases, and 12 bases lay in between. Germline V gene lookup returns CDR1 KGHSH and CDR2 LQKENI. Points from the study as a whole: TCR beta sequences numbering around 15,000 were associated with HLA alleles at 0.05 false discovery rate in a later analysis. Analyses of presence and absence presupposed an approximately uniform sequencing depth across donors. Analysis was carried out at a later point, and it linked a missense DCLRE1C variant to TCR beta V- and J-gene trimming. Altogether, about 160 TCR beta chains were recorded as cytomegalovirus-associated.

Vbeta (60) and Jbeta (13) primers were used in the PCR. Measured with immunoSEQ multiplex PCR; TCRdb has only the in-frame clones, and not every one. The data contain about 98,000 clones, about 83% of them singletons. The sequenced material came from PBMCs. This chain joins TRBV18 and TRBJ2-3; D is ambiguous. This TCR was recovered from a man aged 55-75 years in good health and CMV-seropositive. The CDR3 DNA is TGTGCCAGCTCACCACAGCACTCTCGGTCAGATACGCAGTATTTT. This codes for CASSPQHSRSDTQYF.